A single sample is the source of the 14 T cell receptor beta chains below, sequenced in a study of blood T cell repertoires in COVID-19. Sequenced by immunoSEQ multiplex PCR; TCRdb stores in-frame clones only, minus some. The data contain roughly 200,000 clones, roughly three quarters of them singletons. The material sequenced was peripheral blood. All receptors come from a woman of 80 years or more with COVID-19, enrolled during active disease.

J is TRBJ2-1 and V is TRBV28; TRBD2 agrees at 9 bases. There are 16 residues in the CDR3. Germline CDR1 and CDR2: MDHEN and SYDVKM. J was trimmed by 4 bases and V by 6 bases; bases with no gene match: 10. CDR3 DNA: TGTGCCAGCAGCTGGGATAGCGGGAGTATTTACAATGAGCAGTTCTTC. It encodes CASSWDSGSIYNEQFF.

The table lists this clone with a few counts. The chain uses TRBV11-2 and TRBJ1-2, with D perhaps TRBD1 (5 bases). Germline CDR1 is SGHAT and CDR2 is FQNNGV. V shed 6 bases and J shed 4 bases, with 21 bases lying between them. The CDR3 is made up of 16 amino acids. In nucleotides, the CDR3 is TGTGCCAGCAGAGGATGGGCCCAGGGTCTAGGCTATGGCTACACCTTC. This translates into CASRGWAQGLGYGYTF.

The chain is built from TRBV28 and TRBJ1-3, with D maybe TRBD1 (6 bases). The CDR3 has 13 amino acids. Deletions cut 2 bases from V and 8 bases from J, with 10 bases between. Germline V gene sequence: CDR1 MDHEN, CDR2 SYDVKM. The CDR3 sequence: CASSLNRVDTIYF. The DNA for the CDR3 is TGTGCCAGCAGTTTAAACAGGGTAGACACCATATATTTT.

This sequence joins TRBV19 and TRBJ2-7, with 9 bases identical to TRBD1. Germline V gene sequence: CDR1 LNHDA, CDR2 SQIVND (reference sequence). This CDR3 region has 15 residues. V dropped 1 base and J dropped 5; count of bases not matched to a gene: 6. The CDR3 sequence is CASSIGAGQGHEQYF. For the CDR3, the DNA is TGTGCCAGTAGTATAGGAGCGGGACAGGGTCACGAGCAGTACTTC.

The V call is TRBV19, the J call TRBJ1-6; TRBD1 aligns across 8 bases. Looked up from germline, CDR1 is LNHDA and CDR2 is SQIVND (reference sequence). The length of the CDR3 is 15 residues. The V gene end was trimmed by 1 base and the J gene end by 9 bases; junction bases not matched to a gene: 5. The CDR3 DNA reads TGTGCCAGTAGTATAGGGCAGGGGGCGAGTTCACCCCTCCACTTT. Protein product: CASSIGQGASSPLHF.

This clone was counted ten times or more. The chain has TRBV6-4 and TRBJ1-1; D possibly corresponds to TRBD1 (5 bases). The V gene's germline CDR1 is MRHNA and CDR2 SNTAGT. This CDR3 comprises 13 residues. V lost 3 bases to trimming and J lost 6 bases, with 11 bases between them. CDR3 in DNA: TGTGCCAGCAGTGAGGAAGCGGGGGCTGAAGCTTTCTTT. Protein: CASSEEAGAEAFF.

The chain is built from TRBV6-5 and TRBJ2-3, with 11 nucleotides matching TRBD2. The CDR3 loop spans 15 amino acids. The germline gives CDR1 MNHEY, CDR2 SVGAGI. Trimming cost V 10 bases and J 5 bases; bases outside gene matches: 11. CDR3 in amino acids: CATGTSGRGLDTQYF. The CDR3 nucleotides are TGTGCCACTGGGACTAGCGGAAGGGGTTTAGATACGCAGTATTTT.

CDR3 region: CAISDGLAGYEQYF. DNA of the CDR3: TGTGCCATCAGTGATGGGCTAGCGGGGTACGAGCAGTACTTC. The chain employs TRBV10-3 and TRBJ2-7, with TRBD2 identical over 9 bases. The CDR3 covers 14 residues. Trimming took 3 bases from V and 4 from J; bases not matched to a gene: 4. CDR1 ENHRY and CDR2 SYGVKD come from the germline V gene.

This clone was seen once. The rearrangement joins TRBV21-1 to TRBJ2-2; the table assigns TRBD2, which was not confirmed against the DNA. TRBV21-1 is a recognized pseudogene. The CDR3 is made up of 14 amino acids. In DNA, the CDR3 is TGTGCCAGCAGCAAACGGGGGGTCATCGGGGAGCTGTTTTTT. Its translation: CASSKRGVIGELFF.

V is TRBV7-2 and J is TRBJ1-2; 9 bases map to TRBD1. The CDR3 has 16 residues. Germline V lookup: CDR1 SGHTA, CDR2 FQGNSA. Trimming at V came to 5 bases and at J to 4 bases, leaving 11 bases not matched to a gene. CDR3 in amino acids: CASSLKPRGQGYGYTF. The CDR3 DNA follows: TGTGCCAGCAGCCTAAAACCCAGGGGACAGGGCTATGGCTACACCTTC.

The chain carries TRBV7-6 and TRBJ2-3, with D perhaps matching TRBD2 (5 bases). Germline V gives CDR1 SGHVS, CDR2 FNYEAQ. The CDR3 has 15 amino acids. V was pared by 7 bases and J by 5 bases, with 19 bases between. The CDR3 spells CASTKELRGIDTQYF. CDR3 sequence (DNA): TGTGCCAGCACTAAGGAGCTACGGGGTATAGATACGCAGTATTTT.

This sequence joins TRBV28 and TRBJ2-3; D perhaps matches TRBD2 (5 bases). Deletions cut 8 bases from V and 8 bases from J, with 17 bases between. Germline V gives CDR1 MDHEN, CDR2 SYDVKM. This CDR3 contains 13 residues. The CDR3 loop reads CASGLKGVRTQYF. CDR3 nucleotide sequence: TGTGCCAGCGGGTTAAAGGGAGTCCGTACGCAGTATTTT.

The V gene is TRBV7-9, the J gene TRBJ1-1; possible D gene TRBD1, 6 bases. The CDR3 sequence is 15 residues long. CDR1 SEHNR and CDR2 FQNEAQ come from the germline V gene (reference sequence). Trimming left V 2 bases short and J 2 bases short, with 12 bases between. The chain's CDR3 is CASSLQQGQNTEAFF. The CDR3 DNA follows: TGTGCCAGCAGCTTACAACAGGGCCAAAACACTGAAGCTTTCTTT.

The V call is TRBV2, the J call TRBJ2-5; perhaps TRBD1 as D (6 bases). Trimming cost V 5 bases and J 5 bases, with 9 bases left between them. The CDR3 has 12 amino acids. CDR1 is SNHLY and CDR2 is FYNNEI in the germline V gene. For the CDR3, the DNA is TGTGCCAGCAGTTGGGGGCCCGAGACCCAGTACTTC. Its translation: CASSWGPETQYF.